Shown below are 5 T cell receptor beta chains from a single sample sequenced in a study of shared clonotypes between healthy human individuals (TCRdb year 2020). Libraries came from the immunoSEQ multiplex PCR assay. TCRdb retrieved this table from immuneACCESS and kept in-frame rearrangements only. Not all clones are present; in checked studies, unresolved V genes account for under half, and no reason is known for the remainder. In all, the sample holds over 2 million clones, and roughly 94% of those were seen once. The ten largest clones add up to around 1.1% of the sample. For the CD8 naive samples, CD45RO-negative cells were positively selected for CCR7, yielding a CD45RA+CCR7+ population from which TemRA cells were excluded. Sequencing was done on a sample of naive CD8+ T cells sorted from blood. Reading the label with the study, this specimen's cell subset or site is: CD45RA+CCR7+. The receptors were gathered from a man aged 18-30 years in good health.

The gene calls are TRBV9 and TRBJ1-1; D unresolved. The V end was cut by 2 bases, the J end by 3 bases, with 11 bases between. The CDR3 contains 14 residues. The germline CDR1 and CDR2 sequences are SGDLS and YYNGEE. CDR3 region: CASSVQEEDTEAFF. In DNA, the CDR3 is TGTGCCAGCAGCGTCCAGGAGGAGGACACTGAAGCTTTCTTT.

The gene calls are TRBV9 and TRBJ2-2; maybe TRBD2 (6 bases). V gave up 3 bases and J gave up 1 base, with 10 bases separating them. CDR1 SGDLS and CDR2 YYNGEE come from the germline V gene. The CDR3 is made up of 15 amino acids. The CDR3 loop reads CASSGGTLNTGELFF. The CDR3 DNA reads TGTGCCAGCAGCGGAGGGACTCTGAACACCGGGGAGCTGTTTTTT.

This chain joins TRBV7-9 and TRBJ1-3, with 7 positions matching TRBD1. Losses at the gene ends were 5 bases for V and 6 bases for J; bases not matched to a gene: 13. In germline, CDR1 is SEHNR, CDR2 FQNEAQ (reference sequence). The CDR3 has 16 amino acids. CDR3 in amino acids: CASSLGFGTAENTIYF. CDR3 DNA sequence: TGTGCCAGCAGCCTCGGGTTCGGGACAGCGGAAAACACCATATATTTT.

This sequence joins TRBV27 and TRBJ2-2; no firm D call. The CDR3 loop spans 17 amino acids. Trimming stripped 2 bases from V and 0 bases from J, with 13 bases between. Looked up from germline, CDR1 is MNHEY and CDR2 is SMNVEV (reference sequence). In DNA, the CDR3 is TGTGCCAGCAGTTTAACCGGTCCCCTCCCGAACACCGGGGAGCTGTTTTTT. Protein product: CASSLTGPLPNTGELFF.

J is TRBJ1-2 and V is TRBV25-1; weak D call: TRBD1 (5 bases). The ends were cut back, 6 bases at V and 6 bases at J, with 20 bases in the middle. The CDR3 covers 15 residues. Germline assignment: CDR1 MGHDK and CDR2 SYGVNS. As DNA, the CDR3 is TGTGCCAGCAGGAGTCCCAGTGGGGCCGGAGATGGCTACACCTTC. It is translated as CASRSPSGAGDGYTF.